The TCR beta chain under discussion was sequenced for a study of CD8 T cells in Susac syndrome. Reverse transcription of roughly 0.5 to 1 ug RNA used random hexamers. One entry per CDR3 protein, called by TCRdb with MiXCR from the immunoSEQ multiplex PCR reads. This table has about 250,000 distinct CDR3 sequences, about 93% appearing once. The sequencing input was CD4+ T cells from PBMCs. The TCR comes from a human donor with multiple sclerosis.

The CDR3 loop reads CAWSVGTENTEAFF. In DNA, the CDR3 is TGTGCCTGGAGTGTTGGGACGGAGAACACTGAAGCTTTCTTT. The chain carries TRBV30 and TRBJ1-1, with D maybe TRBD1 (5 bases). There are 14 residues in the CDR3. Germline CDR1 reads GTSNPN; CDR2 reads SVGIG (reference sequence). Trimming stripped 0 bases from V and 1 base from J, with 9 bases between.